In its sample, the clone carrying this TCR beta chain was seen a few times. The antigen remains unidentified. The data stem from a study of T-cell memory formation after mild COVID-19. Study observations and caveats: There was a balanced CD4/CD8 profile in clones contracting day 15 to 85, and later expanders leaned CD4+.

TCRdb redid the calling of the 5' RACE reads with MiXCR, one entry per CDR3 protein. This sample carries over 70,000 distinct CDR3 sequences, about 15% of them seen once, and the ten largest clones take roughly two fifths. The CDR3 covers 13 residues. CDR1 is SGHRS, CDR2 YFSETQ, per germline. V shed 4 bases and J 4 bases; nucleotides not matched to a gene: 4. The sequenced material came from PBMCs or a T cell subset sorted from them (not recorded which). This receptor was obtained from a man younger than 35 who had mild COVID-19 (a few samples of this study predate the infection). Cell type and time point are not known. The chain uses TRBV5-1 and TRBJ1-1; 7 bases are shared with TRBD1. The CDR3 region is CASSPTGSTEAFF. Here the CDR3 DNA reads TGCGCCAGCAGCCCGACAGGGTCCACTGAAGCTTTCTTT.